The rows below give T cell receptor beta chains drawn from one sample of a study of T cell changes during pregnancy in multiple sclerosis. TCRdb's copy holds only in-frame clones and misses some; the assay was immunoSEQ multiplex PCR. The data show about 23,000 clones, with around nine tenths seen just once and roughly 1% held by the top ten. This material consisted of CD4+ T cells from peripheral blood mononuclear cells, taken in the first trimester of pregnancy. The receptor set was obtained from a female donor in good health, enrolled as a control in a pregnancy study. The CDR3 runs from the conserved cysteine through the conserved F or W. Fields, in order: J gene, D gene, clone size, V gene, CDR3 protein, CDR3 DNA. D genes are given only for firm matches. Clone size is shown for a subset of rows, as once, few, many or a class of expanded clone.

>TRBJ2-7|TRBD2|.|TRBV11-2
CASSLRQREVGEQYF
TGTGCCAGCAGCTTAAGGCAACGGGAGGTCGGCGAGCAGTACTTC
>TRBJ2-5|.|few|TRBV5-6
CASSSTRGGGVRETQYF
TGTGCCAGCAGCTCCACCCGAGGAGGGGGGGTTAGAGAGACCCAGTACTTC
>TRBJ2-1|.|.|TRBV5-1
CASSLADAGRYNEQFF
TGCGCCAGCAGCTTGGCGGATGCGGGGAGGTACAATGAGCAGTTCTTC
>TRBJ2-5|TRBD2|.|TRBV6-6
CAAKEGGGRETQYF
TGTGCCGCCAAAGAAGGCGGGGGGAGAGAGACCCAGTACTTC
>TRBJ2-1|.|.|TRBV27
CASRGALGPSYNEQFF
TGTGCCAGCAGGGGGGCCCTAGGACCTTCCTACAATGAGCAGTTCTTC
>TRBJ2-1|.|.|TRBV10-1
CASSEDTGGVWNEQFF
TGCGCCAGCAGTGAGGATACAGGGGGGGTTTGGAATGAGCAGTTCTTC
>TRBJ2-7|TRBD1|.|TRBV2
CASSGTGRINEQYF
TGTGCCAGCAGTGGGACAGGGCGGATCAACGAGCAGTACTTC
>TRBJ1-6|TRBD1|.|TRBV5-8
CASSPGTVYNSPLHF
TGTGCCAGCAGCCCCGGGACAGTCTATAATTCACCCCTCCACTTT
>TRBJ2-1|.|.|TRBV7-8
CASSARQHNEQFF
TGTGCCAGCAGCGCTAGACAGCACAATGAGCAGTTCTTC
>TRBJ1-2|TRBD1|.|TRBV29-1
CSSRPPGGQGVGYTF
TGCAGCTCCAGACCACCCGGAGGACAGGGTGTAGGCTACACCTTC
>TRBJ2-3|TRBD2|.|TRBV5-1
CASSLARLAGFRTDTQYF
TGCGCCAGCAGCTTGGCGCGACTAGCGGGTTTCCGCACAGATACGCAGTATTTT
>TRBJ2-1|TRBD1|.|TRBV5-4
CASRRTGPGIYNEQFF
TGTGCCAGCAGACGGACAGGGCCTGGAATCTACAATGAGCAGTTCTTC
>TRBJ1-1|.|few|TRBV13
CASRGRLNTEAFF
TGTGCCAGCAGGGGGCGGTTGAACACTGAAGCTTTCTTT
>TRBJ2-5|TRBD2|.|TRBV7-6
CASSSETSGSLETQYF
TGTGCCAGCAGCTCAGAGACTAGCGGGAGCCTGGAGACCCAGTACTTC
>TRBJ1-2|TRBD1|few|TRBV30
CAWSVDRGENYGYTF
TGTGCCTGGAGTGTGGACAGGGGCGAAAACTATGGCTACACCTTC
>TRBJ2-1|TRBD1|.|TRBV5-1
CASSPATGTGLDNEQFF
TGCGCCAGCAGCCCCGCTACCGGGACAGGATTAGACAATGAGCAGTTCTTC
>TRBJ1-1|.|.|TRBV6-1
CASMGAGFEAFF
TGTGCCAGCATGGGTGCCGGGTTTGAGGCTTTCTTT
>TRBJ2-1|.|.|TRBV6-5
CASSLTELYSYNEQFF
TGTGCCAGCAGTTTGACAGAACTTTACTCCTACAATGAGCAGTTCTTC
>TRBJ1-2|.|.|TRBV27
CASRSGVALYGYTF
TGTGCCAGCAGATCGGGTGTAGCATTGTATGGCTACACCTTC
>TRBJ2-1|.|once|TRBV5-6
CASSFPKNMGGNEQFF
TGTGCCAGCAGCTTCCCGAAAAACATGGGAGGAAATGAGCAGTTCTTC
>TRBJ2-1|.|.|TRBV9
CASSPLFDNEQFF
TGTGCCAGCAGCCCCCTATTTGACAATGAGCAGTTCTTC
>TRBJ1-1|.|.|TRBV4-1
CASSHRLGEAFF
TGCGCCAGCAGCCATCGCCTCGGGGAAGCTTTCTTT
>TRBJ2-5|TRBD1|.|TRBV7-2
CASSFGTGQETQYF
TGTGCCAGCAGCTTCGGGACAGGGCAAGAGACCCAGTACTTC
>TRBJ2-2|TRBD1|few|TRBV5-5
CASSQTKQGPGELFF
TGTGCCAGCAGCCAAACTAAACAGGGGCCCGGGGAGCTGTTTTTT
>TRBJ2-4|.|.|TRBV4-1
CASSHGQTARNIQYF
TGCGCCAGCAGCCACGGACAGACTGCCCGAAACATTCAGTACTTC
>TRBJ2-7|TRBD1|.|TRBV5-4
CASSLDGTGVPYEQYF
TGTGCCAGCAGCTTGGATGGGACAGGAGTTCCCTACGAGCAGTACTTC
>TRBJ2-1|TRBD2|.|TRBV2
CASSPSGEVFNEQFF
TGTGCCAGCAGTCCGAGCGGGGAGGTATTCAATGAGCAGTTCTTC
>TRBJ2-7|.|.|TRBV18
CASSPPSSYEQYF
TGTGCCAGCTCACCTCCGAGTTCCTACGAGCAGTACTTC
>TRBJ2-7|TRBD1|.|TRBV7-2
CASSIRGQGLSYEQYF
TGTGCCAGCAGTATCCGGGGACAGGGGTTGTCCTACGAGCAGTACTTC
>TRBJ1-1|.|.|TRBV11-2
CASSLDRGTEAFF
TGTGCCAGCAGCTTAGATAGGGGCACTGAAGCTTTCTTT
>TRBJ2-7|TRBD2|.|TRBV6-5
CASSFGTSGIYEQYF
TGTGCCAGCAGCTTTGGGACTAGCGGGATCTACGAGCAGTACTTC
>TRBJ1-2|.|.|TRBV6-5
CASRDSSYGYTF
TGTGCCAGCAGGGACAGCTCCTATGGCTACACCTTC
>TRBJ1-5|.|.|TRBV28
CASSNPPDIGNQPQHF
TGTGCCAGCAGTAACCCCCCCGACATTGGCAATCAGCCCCAGCATTTT
>TRBJ2-7|TRBD2|.|TRBV7-3
CASSPSGGRSYEQYF
TGTGCCAGCAGCCCCTCGGGGGGGCGGTCCTACGAGCAGTACTTC
>TRBJ2-7|.|.|TRBV28
CASSLNSRYEQYF
TGTGCCAGCAGTTTGAACAGCAGGTACGAGCAGTACTTC
>TRBJ2-5|.|.|TRBV5-1
CASSLAGMETQYF
TGCGCCAGCAGCTTGGCAGGGATGGAGACCCAGTACTTC
>TRBJ1-1|.|.|TRBV5-1
CASSSSNKNTEAFF
TGCGCCAGCAGCTCTTCAAACAAGAACACTGAAGCTTTCTTT
>TRBJ1-1|TRBD1|.|TRBV5-1
CASSLAPGTGTEAFF
TGCGCCAGCAGCTTGGCCCCCGGGACAGGGACTGAAGCTTTCTTT
>TRBJ2-7|.|.|TRBV9
CASSVRTSSYEQYF
TGTGCCAGCAGCGTTCGTACGAGCTCCTACGAGCAGTACTTC
>TRBJ2-2|TRBD2|.|TRBV10-2
CASSIAGYTGELFF
TGCGCCAGCAGTATAGCGGGGTACACCGGGGAGCTGTTTTTT
>TRBJ2-5|TRBD2|.|TRBV2
CASSGTSGGAGETQYF
TGTGCCAGCAGTGGAACTAGCGGGGGGGCCGGGGAGACCCAGTACTTC
>TRBJ1-2|TRBD1|.|TRBV9
CASSRTGDARNGYTF
TGTGCCAGCAGCCGAACAGGGGACGCCCGGAATGGCTACACCTTC
>TRBJ1-2|TRBD1|.|TRBV10-3
CAIAGTGSDGYGYTF
TGTGCCATCGCCGGGACAGGGTCGGACGGCTATGGCTACACCTTC
>TRBJ2-2|TRBD2|once|TRBV2
CASMGLAGVTGELFF
TGTGCCAGCATGGGACTAGCGGGAGTCACCGGGGAGCTGTTTTTT
>TRBJ2-5|TRBD1|.|TRBV6-1
CASSDPDRGRETQYF
TGTGCCAGCAGTGACCCCGACAGGGGCCGGGAGACCCAGTACTTC
>TRBJ2-7|.|.|TRBV10-2
CASSLGGLNEQYF
TGCGCCAGCAGTCTCGGGGGGCTGAACGAGCAGTACTTC
>TRBJ1-1|TRBD1|.|TRBV11-1
CASSGFWRQGANSPFF
TGTGCCAGCAGTGGTTTTTGGCGACAGGGGGCCAATTCGCCTTTCTTT
>TRBJ1-6|TRBD1|.|TRBV6-1
CASSEERGLEGLSSPLHF
TGTGCCAGCAGTGAAGAGAGGGGGCTGGAGGGCTTGAGTTCACCCCTCCACTTT
>TRBJ1-5|.|.|TRBV10-3
CAISESSRVHSNQPQHF
TGTGCCATCAGTGAGTCATCGAGAGTCCATAGCAATCAGCCCCAGCATTTT
>TRBJ2-2|TRBD2|.|TRBV6-1
CASSVDLSGSNTGELFF
TGTGCCAGCAGTGTGGACCTTAGCGGGAGTAACACCGGGGAGCTGTTTTTT
>TRBJ1-1|.|.|TRBV30
CAWSVKQGTGAFF
TGTGCCTGGAGTGTAAAACAGGGAACTGGAGCTTTCTTT
>TRBJ1-3|.|once|TRBV19
CASSIPGISGNTIYF
TGTGCCAGTAGTATCCCGGGGATTTCTGGAAACACCATATATTTT
>TRBJ2-1|TRBD1|once|TRBV6-1
CASSEPGQGYNEQFF
TGTGCCAGCAGTGAACCGGGACAGGGCTACAATGAGCAGTTCTTC
>TRBJ1-1|TRBD1|once|TRBV29-1
CSGTGQGNTEAFF
TGCAGCGGAACGGGACAGGGGAACACTGAAGCTTTCTTT
>TRBJ1-1|.|.|TRBV7-2
CASSPRGGTEAFF
TGTGCCAGCAGCCCTAGGGGGGGCACTGAAGCTTTCTTT
>TRBJ2-2|TRBD1|.|TRBV6-1
CASSEEEGQGSGELFF
TGTGCCAGCAGTGAAGAGGAGGGACAGGGGTCCGGGGAGCTGTTTTTT
>TRBJ1-6|.|.|TRBV15
CATSRDTASSPLHF
TGTGCCACCAGCAGAGATACAGCTTCTTCACCCCTCCACTTT